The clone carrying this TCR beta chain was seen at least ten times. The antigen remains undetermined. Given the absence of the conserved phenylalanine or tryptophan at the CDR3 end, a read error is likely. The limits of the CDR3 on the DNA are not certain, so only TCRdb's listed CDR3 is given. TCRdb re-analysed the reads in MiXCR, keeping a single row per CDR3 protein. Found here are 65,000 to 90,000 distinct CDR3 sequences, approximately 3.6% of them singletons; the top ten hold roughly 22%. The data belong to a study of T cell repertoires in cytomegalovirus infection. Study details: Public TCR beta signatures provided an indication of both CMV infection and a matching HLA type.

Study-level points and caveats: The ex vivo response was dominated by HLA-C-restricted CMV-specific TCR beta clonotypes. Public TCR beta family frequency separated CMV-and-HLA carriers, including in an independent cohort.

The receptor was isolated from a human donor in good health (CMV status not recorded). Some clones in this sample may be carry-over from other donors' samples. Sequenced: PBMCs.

The CDR3 loop reads CASSEAPGHALS. V gene TRBV2 combines with J gene TRBJ2-1; the D call in the table, TRBD1, was not verified against the DNA. Germline V gene sequence: CDR1 SNHLY, CDR2 FYNNEI. The CDR3 is 12 amino acids in total, end residues counted.